This is a list of T cell receptor beta chains from one sample in a study of cytomegalovirus exposure and HLA in healthy donors. Only in-frame clones appear in the TCRdb table, and some are missing; sequencing was by immunoSEQ multiplex PCR. The sample contains 90,000 to 110,000 clones, over 70% of which appear only once. The material sequenced was PBMCs. These receptors were taken from a woman aged 40 to 50 in good health and CMV-seropositive. Both conserved end residues are part of each CDR3. Fields, in order: clone size, V gene, D gene, J gene, CDR3 protein, CDR3 DNA. D genes are given only for firm matches. Size is stated for part of the rows, as once, few or many counts, or as a class when the clone is expanded.

-	TRBV27	TRBD2	TRBJ2-3	CASRARGLAGEDTQYF	TGTGCCAGTAGAGCCCGGGGGCTAGCGGGAGAAGATACGCAGTATTTT
-	TRBV6-1	-	TRBJ1-2	CASSVLTGNYGYTF	TGTGCCAGCAGTGTCCTGACAGGAAACTATGGCTACACCTTC
-	TRBV6-5	TRBD1	TRBJ1-2	CASSYKAGQTYGYTF	TGTGCCAGCAGTTACAAGGCGGGACAGACCTATGGCTACACCTTC
-	TRBV11-2	TRBD2	TRBJ2-7	CASSYRPTSGNYEQYF	TGTGCCAGCAGCTACAGACCGACTAGCGGGAACTACGAGCAGTACTTC
once	TRBV5-4	-	TRBJ1-2	CASSQSTGHYGYTF	TGTGCCAGCAGCCAATCTACAGGGCACTATGGCTACACCTTC
-	TRBV5-1	TRBD1	TRBJ2-6	CASSRTGGSAGANVLTF	TGCGCCAGCAGCCGTACAGGGGGTTCAGCTGGGGCCAACGTCCTGACTTTC
-	TRBV7-9	-	TRBJ1-2	CSSSRTTAVWREGGYTF	TGTTCCAGCAGCCGCACGACGGCCGTTTGGAGGGAGGGTGGCTACACCTTC
-	TRBV5-8	-	TRBJ2-5	CATLKRVDETQYF	TGTGCCACCCTCAAGCGGGTGGACGAGACCCAGTACTTC
-	TRBV4-2	-	TRBJ2-3	CASSLASTTSTDTQYF	TGTGCCAGCAGCCTAGCCTCAACAACTAGCACAGATACGCAGTATTTT
-	TRBV7-2	TRBD2	TRBJ2-3	CASSPWTSGGATDTQYF	TGTGCCAGCAGCCCCTGGACTAGCGGGGGGGCAACAGATACGCAGTATTTT
few	TRBV7-7	TRBD2	TRBJ2-2	CASSSDRLAGGSGTGELFF	TGTGCTAGCAGCTCAGACAGGCTAGCGGGGGGGTCGGGCACCGGGGAGCTGTTTTTT
once	TRBV4-1	TRBD1	TRBJ1-5	CASSRGQVGNQPQHF	TGCGCCAGCAGCAGAGGACAGGTAGGCAATCAGCCCCAGCATTTT
-	TRBV28	-	TRBJ2-2	CASSFHRMSGELFF	TGTGCCAGCAGTTTTCACAGGATGTCCGGGGAGCTGTTTTTT
-	TRBV6-1	TRBD1	TRBJ1-5	CASSEQGQAQPQHF	TGTGCCAGCAGCGAACAGGGGCAAGCTCAGCCCCAGCATTTT
-	TRBV27	TRBD1	TRBJ1-2	CASSSRGQGYGYTF	TGTGCCAGCAGTTCCCGAGGACAGGGGTACGGCTACACCTTC
-	TRBV7-2	TRBD1	TRBJ1-2	CASSLAIRTGRGYTF	TGTGCCAGCAGCTTAGCGATCAGGACAGGGAGAGGCTACACCTTC
-	TRBV19	-	TRBJ2-7	CASRRGRGASIEWESEQYF	TGTGCCAGTAGGCGTGGTCGGGGGGCCTCAATCGAGTGGGAGAGCGAGCAGTACTTC
-	TRBV27	TRBD1	TRBJ1-4	CASKPRPLTGGEKLFF	TGTGCCAGCAAACCCCGTCCCCTGACAGGGGGTGAAAAACTGTTTTTT
-	TRBV5-6	-	TRBJ1-2	CASRVWAGARGYTF	TGTGCCAGCAGGGTGTGGGCAGGGGCTCGGGGCTACACCTTC
-	TRBV7-9	TRBD1	TRBJ1-2	CSSSLEGARAYGYTF	TGTTCCAGCAGCTTAGAGGGGGCCAGGGCTTATGGCTACACCTTC
-	TRBV5-6	TRBD1	TRBJ1-1	CASSLVEGGRAFF	TGTGCCAGCAGCTTGGTAGAAGGGGGCCGTGCTTTCTTT
-	TRBV14	-	TRBJ2-1	CASSQDWGVWYNEQFF	TGTGCCAGCAGCCAAGATTGGGGGGTCTGGTACAATGAGCAGTTCTTC
-	TRBV5-1	-	TRBJ1-1	CASSGGINTEAFF	TGCGCCAGCAGCGGGGGGATTAACACTGAAGCTTTCTTT
-	TRBV6-5	-	TRBJ1-2	CASSPTPPPGYGYTF	TGTGCCAGCAGTCCCACCCCACCCCCGGGGTATGGCTACACCTTC
-	TRBV27	TRBD2	TRBJ2-7	CASRGGRYSYEQYF	TGTGCCAGCAGGGGCGGGAGGTACTCCTACGAGCAGTACTTC
-	TRBV5-1	-	TRBJ1-4	CASSPGVGDEKLFF	TGCGCCAGCAGCCCGGGGGTGGGAGATGAAAAACTGTTTTTT
-	TRBV5-1	-	TRBJ1-2	CASSLAQIYGYTF	TGCGCCAGCAGCTTGGCACAGATCTATGGCTACACCTTC
-	TRBV27	-	TRBJ1-5	CASSFRANQPQHF	TGTGCCAGCAGTTTCAGGGCGAATCAGCCCCAGCATTTT
-	TRBV27	TRBD1	TRBJ1-5	CASSLHPGTVSQPQHF	TGTGCCAGCAGTTTACACCCGGGGACAGTGAGCCAGCCCCAGCATTTT
once	TRBV5-6	TRBD1	TRBJ1-2	CASSFEPGQFYGYTF	TGTGCCAGCAGCTTTGAACCGGGACAGTTTTATGGCTACACCTTC
-	TRBV7-9	-	TRBJ1-1	CASKQAHTEAFF	TGTGCCAGCAAGCAGGCCCACACTGAAGCTTTCTTT
-	TRBV5-4	TRBD2	TRBJ2-1	CAGQWGTSGGRSSYNEQFF	TGTGCTGGGCAGTGGGGGACTAGCGGGGGGCGAAGCTCCTACAATGAGCAGTTCTTC
-	TRBV6-6	-	TRBJ1-5	CASLVREKSNQPQHF	TGTGCCTCGCTGGTCCGGGAAAAAAGCAATCAGCCCCAGCATTTT
-	TRBV7-8	-	TRBJ2-7	CASSRPGRGGLHEQYF	TGTGCCAGCAGCCGCCCGGGTAGGGGGGGCCTTCACGAGCAGTACTTC
-	TRBV15	-	TRBJ2-7	CATRDRSYEQYF	TGTGCCACAAGAGACAGGTCCTACGAGCAGTACTTC
-	TRBV5-4	-	TRBJ2-7	CASSSSSYEQYF	TGTGCCAGCAGCTCGAGCTCCTACGAGCAGTACTTC
once	TRBV4-1	-	TRBJ2-6	CASSQYYSGANVLTF	TGCGCCAGCAGCCAGTACTACTCTGGGGCCAACGTCCTGACTTTC
-	TRBV10-2	TRBD1	TRBJ2-2	CAILSRDRGPGELFF	TGCGCCATTCTCTCCCGGGACAGGGGGCCCGGGGAGCTGTTTTTT
few	TRBV5-5	TRBD1	TRBJ1-1	CASSVTGGLEAFF	TGTGCCAGCAGCGTTACAGGGGGACTTGAAGCTTTCTTT
-	TRBV7-9	-	TRBJ1-1	CASSTLARRNTEAFF	TGTGCCAGCAGCACCCTGGCCCGCCGGAACACTGAAGCTTTCTTT
-	TRBV2	-	TRBJ1-1	CASKRTAREAFF	TGTGCCAGCAAGCGGACGGCCCGGGAGGCTTTCTTT
-	TRBV9	TRBD2	TRBJ2-7	CASSPQGGLAGGREQYF	TGTGCCAGCAGCCCTCAGGGAGGACTAGCGGGAGGGCGCGAGCAGTACTTC
-	TRBV9	TRBD2	TRBJ2-5	CASSPRLAQETQYF	TGTGCCAGCAGCCCACGACTAGCCCAAGAGACCCAGTACTTC
-	TRBV27	-	TRBJ2-7	CASSPMGMIDEQYF	TGTGCCAGCAGTCCCATGGGCATGATCGACGAGCAGTACTTC
few	TRBV4-2	-	TRBJ1-1	CASRTGGRTEAFF	TGTGCCAGCAGGACGGGGGGACGGACTGAAGCTTTCTTT
-	TRBV9	TRBD2	TRBJ2-5	CASSALAGRETQYF	TGTGCCAGCAGCGCACTAGCGGGGAGGGAGACCCAGTACTTC
-	TRBV4-2	TRBD2	TRBJ2-3	CASSQQLRLAGETDTQYF	TGTGCCAGCAGCCAACAACTCCGACTAGCGGGAGAAACAGATACGCAGTATTTT
-	TRBV5-8	TRBD1	TRBJ1-6	CASSLEVGQDNSPLHF	TGTGCCAGCAGCTTGGAAGTTGGACAGGATAATTCACCCCTCCACTTT
-	TRBV7-7	-	TRBJ2-7	CASSPGQLYEQYF	TGTGCTAGCAGCCCAGGACAGCTCTACGAGCAGTACTTC
-	TRBV6-5	-	TRBJ2-2	CASSRLRLGGGELFF	TGTGCCAGCAGCCGACTCCGGTTGGGGGGCGGGGAGCTGTTTTTT
-	TRBV28	-	TRBJ2-5	CASSPPPLQETQYF	TGTGCCAGCAGTCCCCCCCCCTTACAAGAGACCCAGTACTTC
-	TRBV28	-	TRBJ1-4	CASSLSPPEKLFF	TGTGCCAGCAGTTTAAGCCCCCCCGAAAAACTGTTTTTT
-	TRBV7-9	-	TRBJ1-1	CASSLKQGRTEAFF	TGTGCCAGCAGCTTGAAACAGGGACGCACTGAAGCTTTCTTT
-	TRBV5-1	-	TRBJ2-7	CASSDKAGVGEQYF	TGCGCCAGTAGCGATAAAGCAGGGGTAGGCGAGCAGTACTTC
-	TRBV5-1	-	TRBJ1-4	CASSWGVAEKLFF	TGCGCCAGCAGCTGGGGGGTGGCTGAAAAACTGTTTTTT
-	TRBV27	TRBD2	TRBJ2-5	CASSLLSAGGEETQYF	TGTGCCAGCAGTTTACTCTCAGCGGGGGGTGAAGAGACCCAGTACTTC